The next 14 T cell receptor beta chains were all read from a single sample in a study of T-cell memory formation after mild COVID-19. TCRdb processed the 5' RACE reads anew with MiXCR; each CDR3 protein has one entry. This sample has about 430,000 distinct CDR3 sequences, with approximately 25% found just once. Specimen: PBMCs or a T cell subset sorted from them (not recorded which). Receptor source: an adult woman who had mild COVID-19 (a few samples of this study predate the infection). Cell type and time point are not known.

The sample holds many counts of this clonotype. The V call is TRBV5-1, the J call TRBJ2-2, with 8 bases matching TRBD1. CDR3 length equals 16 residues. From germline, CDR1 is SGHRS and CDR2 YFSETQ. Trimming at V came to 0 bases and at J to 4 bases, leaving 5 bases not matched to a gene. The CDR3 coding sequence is TGCGCCAGCAGCTTGGGCCGGACAGGGCTCACCGGGGAGCTGTTTTTT. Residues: CASSLGRTGLTGELFF.

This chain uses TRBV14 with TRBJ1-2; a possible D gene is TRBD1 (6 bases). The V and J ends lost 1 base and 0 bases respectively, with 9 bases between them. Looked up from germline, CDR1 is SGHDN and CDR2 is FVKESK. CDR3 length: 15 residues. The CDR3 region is CASSQGTVSNYGYTF. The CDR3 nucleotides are TGTGCCAGCAGCCAAGGGACAGTATCTAACTATGGCTACACCTTC.

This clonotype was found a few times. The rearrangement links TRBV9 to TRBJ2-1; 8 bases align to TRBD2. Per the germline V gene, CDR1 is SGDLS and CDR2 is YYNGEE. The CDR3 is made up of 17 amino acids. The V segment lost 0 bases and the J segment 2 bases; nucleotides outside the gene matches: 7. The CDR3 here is CASSVVASGFPYNEQFF. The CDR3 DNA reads TGTGCCAGCAGCGTAGTGGCTAGCGGGTTCCCCTACAATGAGCAGTTCTTC. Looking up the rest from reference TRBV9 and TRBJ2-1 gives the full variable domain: DSGVTQTPKHLITATGQRVTLRCSPRSGDLSVYWYQQSLDQGLQFLIQYYNGEERAKGNILERFSAQQFPDLHSELNLSSLELGDSALYFCASSVVASGFPYNEQFFGPGTRLTVL.

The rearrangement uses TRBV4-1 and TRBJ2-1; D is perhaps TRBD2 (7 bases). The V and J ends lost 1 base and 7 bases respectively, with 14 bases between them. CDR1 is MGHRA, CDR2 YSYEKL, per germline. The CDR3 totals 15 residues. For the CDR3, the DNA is TGCGCCAGCAGCCAAGGGGGGGGCACTTCGAATGAGCAGTTCTTC. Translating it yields CASSQGGGTSNEQFF.

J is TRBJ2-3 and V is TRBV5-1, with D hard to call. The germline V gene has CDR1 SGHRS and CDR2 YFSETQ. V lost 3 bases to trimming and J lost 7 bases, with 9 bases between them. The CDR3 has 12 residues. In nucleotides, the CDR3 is TGCGCCAGCAGCTCTTCTGCGAATACGCAGTATTTT. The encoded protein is CASSSSANTQYF.

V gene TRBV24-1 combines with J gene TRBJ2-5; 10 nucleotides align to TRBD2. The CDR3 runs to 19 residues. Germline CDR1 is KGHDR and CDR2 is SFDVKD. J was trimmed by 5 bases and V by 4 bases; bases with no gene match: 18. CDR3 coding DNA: TGTGCCACCAGTGACCGGAATCCGTCTAGCGGGAGTTTTTGGGAGACCCAGTACTTC. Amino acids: CATSDRNPSSGSFWETQYF.

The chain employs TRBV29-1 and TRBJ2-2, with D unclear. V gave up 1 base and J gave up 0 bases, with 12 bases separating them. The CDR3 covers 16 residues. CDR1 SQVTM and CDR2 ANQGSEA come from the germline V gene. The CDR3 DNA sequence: TGCAGCGTTGAAGTCCCGACCGTCTCGAACACCGGGGAGCTGTTTTTT. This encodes CSVEVPTVSNTGELFF.

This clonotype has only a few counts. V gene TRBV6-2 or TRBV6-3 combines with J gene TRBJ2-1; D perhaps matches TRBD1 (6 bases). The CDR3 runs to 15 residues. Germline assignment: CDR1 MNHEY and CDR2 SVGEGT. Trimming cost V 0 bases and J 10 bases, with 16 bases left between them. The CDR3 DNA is TGTGCCAGCAGTTACTCGTTTACGATGAGGGGGGAGCAGTTCTTC. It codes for CASSYSFTMRGEQFF.

The CDR3 loop reads CASSRTQGSNQPQHF. Here the CDR3 DNA reads TGTGCCAGCAGCCGCACCCAGGGAAGCAATCAGCCCCAGCATTTT. The gene calls are TRBV6-5 and TRBJ1-5; TRBD1 is a possible D gene (5 bases). The V gene's germline CDR1 is MNHEY and CDR2 SVGAGI. V was pared by 6 bases and J by 1 base, with 13 bases between. CDR3 length: 15 amino acids.

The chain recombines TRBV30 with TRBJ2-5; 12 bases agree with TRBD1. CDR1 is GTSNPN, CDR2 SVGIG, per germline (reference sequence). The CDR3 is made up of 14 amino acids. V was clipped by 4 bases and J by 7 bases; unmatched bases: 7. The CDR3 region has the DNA TGTGCCTGGAACCCGGGACAGGGGGCGCGGACCCAGTACTTC. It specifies CAWNPGQGARTQYF.

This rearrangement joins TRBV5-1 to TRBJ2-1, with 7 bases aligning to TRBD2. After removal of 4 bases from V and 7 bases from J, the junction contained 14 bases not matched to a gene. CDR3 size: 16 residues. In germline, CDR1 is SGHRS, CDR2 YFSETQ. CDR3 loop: CASSIDPGTNSNEQFF. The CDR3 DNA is TGCGCCAGCAGCATCGACCCCGGGACTAATTCAAATGAGCAGTTCTTC.

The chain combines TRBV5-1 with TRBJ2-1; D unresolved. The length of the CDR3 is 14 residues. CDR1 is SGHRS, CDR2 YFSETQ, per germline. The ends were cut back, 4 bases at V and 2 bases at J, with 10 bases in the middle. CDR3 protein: CASSSYGAYNEQFF. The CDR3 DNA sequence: TGCGCCAGCAGCAGTTACGGTGCCTACAATGAGCAGTTCTTC.

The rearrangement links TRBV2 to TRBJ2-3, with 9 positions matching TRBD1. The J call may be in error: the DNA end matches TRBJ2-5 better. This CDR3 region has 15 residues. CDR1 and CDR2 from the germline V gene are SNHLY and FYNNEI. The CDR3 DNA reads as TGTGCCAGCACCCCATGGGTCGGACAGGGGAAGACCCAGTACTTC. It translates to CASTPWVGQGKTQYF.

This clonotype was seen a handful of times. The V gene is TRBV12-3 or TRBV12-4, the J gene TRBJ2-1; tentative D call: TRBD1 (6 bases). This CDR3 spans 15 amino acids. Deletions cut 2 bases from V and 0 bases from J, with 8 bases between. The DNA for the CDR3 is TGTGCCAGCAGTTTACGAGGGGGCTCCTACAATGAGCAGTTCTTC. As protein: CASSLRGGSYNEQFF.